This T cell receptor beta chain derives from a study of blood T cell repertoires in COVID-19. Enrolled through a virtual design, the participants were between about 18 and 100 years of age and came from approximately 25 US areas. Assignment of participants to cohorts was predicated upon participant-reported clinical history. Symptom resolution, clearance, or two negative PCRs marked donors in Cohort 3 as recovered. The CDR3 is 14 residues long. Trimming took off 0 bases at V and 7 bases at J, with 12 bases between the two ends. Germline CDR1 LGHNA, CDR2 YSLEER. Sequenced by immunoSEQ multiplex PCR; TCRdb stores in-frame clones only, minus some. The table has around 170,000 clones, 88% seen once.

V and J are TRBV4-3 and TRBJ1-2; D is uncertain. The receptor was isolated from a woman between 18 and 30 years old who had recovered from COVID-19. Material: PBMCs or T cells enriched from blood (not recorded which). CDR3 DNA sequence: TGCGCCAGCAGCCAAGATCTAGGTTCTGCTGGCTACACCTTC. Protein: CASSQDLGSAGYTF.